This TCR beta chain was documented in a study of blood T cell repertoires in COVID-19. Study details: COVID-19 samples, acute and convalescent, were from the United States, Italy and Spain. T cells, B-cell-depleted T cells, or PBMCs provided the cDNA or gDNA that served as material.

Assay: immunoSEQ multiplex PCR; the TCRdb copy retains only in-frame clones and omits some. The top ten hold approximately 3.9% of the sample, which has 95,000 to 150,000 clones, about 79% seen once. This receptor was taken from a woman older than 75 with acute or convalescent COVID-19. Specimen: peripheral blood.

The CDR3 coding sequence is TGTGCCAGCAGCCAAGATCCGGGGACCTACGAGCAGTACTTC. Residues: CASSQDPGTYEQYF. The V gene is TRBV3-1 (or the pseudogene TRBV3-2), the J gene TRBJ2-7; D might be TRBD2 (5 bases). V lost 0 bases, J lost 2 bases, and 8 bases lay in between. This CDR3 comprises 14 residues. The germline V gene has CDR1 LGHDT and CDR2 YNNKEL (reference sequence).